Below, 22 T cell receptor beta chains from the same sample are listed, as sequenced in a study of graft-versus-host responses after intestinal transplantation (dated by TCRdb to about 2021). Explained via the paper, the time point label denotes: cells obtained before transplantation from donor or recipient. These receptors are not linked to any known antigen. The protocol used for the library was the immunoSEQ multiplex PCR assay. The source is immuneACCESS, and TCRdb retained only in-frame sequences with V and J called. Part of the clones is not carried over; for the studies checked, unresolved V genes explain less than half of this, and the remainder is unexplained. Across this sample there are roughly 99,000 clones, with 85% to 95% seen only once. The ten largest clonotypes hold 0.069% of the sample. The starting material was unstimulated CD8+ T cells sorted from spleen or lymph node cells, obtained before transplant. Receptors were obtained from a human donor who was the organ donor for an intestinal transplant.

The chain links TRBV13 to TRBJ2-5; no reliable D call. The germline V and J ends were trimmed by 4 bases and 8 bases, with 17 bases remaining between them. The V gene's germline CDR1 is PRHDT and CDR2 FYEKMQ (reference sequence). The CDR3 is 14 amino acids. The CDR3 protein is CASSSQTGAKTQYF. The CDR3 DNA is TGTGCCAGCAGCTCCCAGACTGGCGCTAAAACCCAGTACTTC.

This clone was seen a single time. The chain recombines TRBV28 with TRBJ2-5; 7 bases line up with TRBD2. The CDR3 loop spans 15 amino acids. Germline CDR1 and CDR2: MDHEN and SYDVKM. V trimming: 1 base; J trimming: 4 bases; junction bases outside the gene matches: 6. Written as DNA, the CDR3 is TGTGCCAGCAGTTTATTCGGGAGGACCCCAGAGACCCAGTACTTC. Protein product: CASSLFGRTPETQYF.

The chain links TRBV5-1 to TRBJ1-1; 8 bases align to TRBD1. V lost 4 bases and J lost 0; bases outside the gene matches: 8. The germline gives CDR1 SGHRS, CDR2 YFSETQ. There are 16 residues in the CDR3. The CDR3 here is CASSEGQGALNTEAFF. The CDR3 bases are TGCGCCAGCAGCGAAGGACAGGGCGCTCTGAACACTGAAGCTTTCTTT.

Remarks on this clone: The junction does not match germline at one end; this may be a read error. This chain joins TRBV27 and TRBJ2-7; TRBD1 is a possible D gene (6 bases). Germline CDR1 and CDR2: MNHEY and SMNVEV (reference sequence). The CDR3 length is 13 residues. CDR3 nucleotide sequence: TGTGCCAGCCGTTTTCTTGGACAGAGCGAGCAGTACTTC. This gives the protein CASRFLGQSEQYF.

The CDR3, as DNA: TGTGCCAGCAGCGTCAGTCTAGCGGGAGTCAGCCACGAGCAGTACTTC. Protein sequence: CASSVSLAGVSHEQYF. V gene TRBV5-4 combines with J gene TRBJ2-7, with 10 bases that match TRBD2. Germline assignment: CDR1 SGHNT and CDR2 YYREEE (reference sequence). The CDR3 totals 16 residues. Trimming cost V 4 bases and J 5 bases; bases outside gene matches: 12.

This chain connects TRBV4-2 to TRBJ2-5; weak D call: TRBD2 (6 bases). From germline, CDR1 is LGHNA and CDR2 YNFKEQ. This CDR3 spans 15 amino acids. Trimming removed 4 bases at V and 0 bases at J, with 12 bases between. The CDR3 DNA is TGTGCCAGCAGCCTAGTTCCGGGGGACCAAGAGACCCAGTACTTC. Translated: CASSLVPGDQETQYF.

This chain connects TRBV11-2 to TRBJ1-1; no clear D. Germline-derived CDR1 and CDR2 are SGHAT and FQNNGV. The ends were cut back, 3 bases at V and 3 bases at J, with 5 bases in the middle. The CDR3 length is 12 residues. As DNA, the CDR3 is TGTGCCAGCAGCTTGGCCTACACTGAAGCTTTCTTT. It codes for CASSLAYTEAFF.

The chain uses TRBV12-5 and TRBJ2-3, with D unclear. The CDR3 is 15 amino acids. Germline-derived CDR1 and CDR2 are LGHNT and FRNRAP. Trimming took 7 bases from V and 5 from J, leaving 19 bases between them. The CDR3 nucleotides read TGTGCTAGTGCTCCCGCGTCCCTCGGCGGAGATACGCAGTATTTT. Translated, it gives CASAPASLGGDTQYF.

The chain employs TRBV7-8 and TRBJ2-7; TRBD1 aligns across 9 bases. CDR3 length: 16 amino acids. Trimming at V came to 5 bases and at J to 3 bases, leaving 11 bases not matched to a gene. CDR1 is SGHVS and CDR2 is FQNEAQ in the germline V gene. The CDR3 sequence: CASSLGLTGGGYEQYF. The CDR3 DNA follows: TGTGCCAGCAGCCTAGGCCTAACAGGGGGCGGCTACGAGCAGTACTTC.

This clone is a singleton in its sample. CDR3 residues: CASSTTGGRGFEQYF. The CDR3 nucleotides read TGTGCCAGCAGCACTACCGGAGGCAGGGGCTTCGAGCAGTACTTC. The chain joins TRBV7-9 to TRBJ2-7; D perhaps matches TRBD1 (6 bases). V was cut by 5 bases and J by 6 bases, with 20 bases left in between. Germline V lookup: CDR1 SEHNR, CDR2 FQNEAQ (reference sequence). The CDR3 length is 15 residues.

Comment on this clone: One end of the junction varies from germline; a read error may be responsible. V and J are TRBV10-2 and TRBJ2-3; weak D call: TRBD2 (5 bases). Looked up from germline, CDR1 is WSHSY and CDR2 is SAAADI. The CDR3 totals 15 residues. The CDR3 bases are TGCGCCGGCAGTGGTGTAGCGTGGTTGGCAGATACGCAGTATTTT. Translating gives CAGSGVAWLADTQYF.

The chain is built from TRBV12-5 and TRBJ1-1; D gene uncertain. The germline V gene has CDR1 LGHNT and CDR2 FRNRAP. Trimming took off 9 bases at V and 4 bases at J, with 24 bases between the two ends. CDR3 length: 16 amino acids. The CDR3 nucleotides read TGTGCTAGCGCAATATACCCGGGTCGGCAATTCACTGAAGCTTTCTTT. Its translation is CASAIYPGRQFTEAFF.

The CDR3 sequence: CASSSDRGNVNEQYF. The CDR3 DNA follows: TGTGCCAGCAGCTCGGACAGGGGGAATGTAAACGAGCAGTACTTC. The chain carries TRBV7-9 and TRBJ2-7, with TRBD1 matching over 10 bases. The CDR3 runs 15 residues. Germline V gene data show CDR1 as SEHNR and CDR2 as FQNEAQ (reference sequence). The V and J ends lost 4 bases and 5 bases, in that order; junction bases with no gene match: 8.

This chain's CDR3 is CASSETEGSTIMNTEAFF. In DNA form, the CDR3 reads TGTGCCAGCAGTGAAACGGAGGGTTCGACTATCATGAACACTGAAGCTTTCTTT. J is TRBJ1-1 and V is TRBV25-1, with no clear D. V lost 2 bases and J 0 bases, leaving 19 bases between the germline ends. This CDR3 contains 18 residues. The germline gives CDR1 MGHDK, CDR2 SYGVNS.

The count of this clone is one. V is TRBV19 and J is TRBJ2-7; 10 nucleotides line up with TRBD1. The length of the CDR3 is 15 residues. Germline V gene data show CDR1 as LNHDA and CDR2 as SQIVND (reference sequence). With V trimmed by 3 bases and J by 5 bases, 7 bases remained unmatched. The CDR3: CASSIPGTGVDEQYF. The CDR3 region has the DNA TGTGCCAGTAGTATCCCCGGGACAGGGGTCGACGAGCAGTACTTC. Complete variable domain (other parts from reference TRBV19 and TRBJ2-7): DGGITQSPKYLFRKEGQNVTLSCEQNLNHDAMYWYRQDPGQGLRLIYYSQIVNDFQKGDIAEGYSVSREKKESFPLTVTSAQKNPTAFYLCASSIPGTGVDEQYFGPGTRLTVT.

This clone appeared a single time. The J gene is TRBJ2-7, the V gene TRBV10-1; D not certain. V lost 3 bases, J lost 5 bases, and 8 bases lay in between. CDR1 WNHNN and CDR2 SYGVQD come from the germline V gene (reference sequence). This CDR3 region has 12 residues. CDR3 nucleotide sequence: TGCGCCAGCAGTGATGGTAGTCACGAGCAGTACTTC. Translating it yields CASSDGSHEQYF.

On this clone: Other DNA sequences in the same sample also yield this CDR3. The chain recombines TRBV5-1 with TRBJ2-7; possible D gene TRBD2, 6 bases. This CDR3 has 12 amino acids. V lost 3 bases, J lost 2 bases, and 6 bases lay in between. Germline CDR1 and CDR2: SGHRS and YFSETQ. The CDR3 sequence: CASSSGAYEQYF. CDR3 coding DNA: TGCGCCAGCAGCTCGGGGGCCTACGAGCAGTACTTC.

The rearrangement joins TRBV28 to TRBJ1-3; TRBD1 matches at 8 bases. Unmatched junction bases numbered 6, after V lost 3 bases and J lost 8 bases. Germline V gene data show CDR1 as MDHEN and CDR2 as SYDVKM. This CDR3 region has 14 residues. The CDR3 nucleotides are TGTGCCAGCAGTTTTGGCAGGGGGCAAGACACCATATATTTT. Protein sequence: CASSFGRGQDTIYF. The full variable domain, rest sourced from reference TRBV28 and TRBJ1-3, is DVKVTQSSRYLVKRTGEKVFLECVQDMDHENMFWYRQDPGLGLRLIYFSYDVKMKEKGDIPEGYSVSREKKERFSLILESASTNQTSMYLCASSFGRGQDTIYFGEGSWLTVV.

The rearrangement joins TRBV29-1 to TRBJ2-1, with D unclear. Trimming cost V 5 bases and J 2 bases, with 4 bases left between them. Germline V gene data show CDR1 as SQVTM and CDR2 as ANQGSEA. The CDR3 has 11 amino acids. The CDR3 loop is CSVPTYNEQFF. The CDR3 DNA reads TGCAGCGTTCCCACCTACAATGAGCAGTTCTTC.

The CDR3 DNA is TGTGCCAGCAGCTTAGAGGACATGAACACTGAAGCTTTCTTT. The encoded protein is CASSLEDMNTEAFF. The chain uses TRBV13 and TRBJ1-1; weak D call: TRBD1 (5 bases). The germline gives CDR1 PRHDT, CDR2 FYEKMQ (reference sequence). This CDR3 contains 14 residues. V lost 1 base and J lost 0, with 6 bases in between.

The chain couples TRBV12-5 to TRBJ1-6, with 8 bases matching TRBD1. Germline V gene sequence: CDR1 LGHNT, CDR2 FRNRAP. After removal of 3 bases from V and 8 bases from J, the junction contained 12 bases not matched to a gene. The CDR3 is made up of 17 amino acids. The CDR3 here is CASGFVTGGNTDSPLHF. The CDR3 bases are TGTGCTAGTGGTTTTGTTACAGGGGGGAATACGGATTCACCCCTCCACTTT.

The chain employs TRBV19 and TRBJ1-1, with D maybe TRBD1 (6 bases). CDR1 and CDR2 from the germline V gene are LNHDA and SQIVND (reference sequence). V gave up 5 bases and J gave up 5 bases, with 12 bases separating them. CDR3 length: 13 amino acids. The CDR3 spells CASSVQTGTEAFF. DNA for the CDR3: TGTGCCAGTAGTGTCCAAACAGGGACTGAAGCTTTCTTT.